The T cell receptor beta chain under discussion was sequenced for a study of a mutant IDH1 vaccine in newly diagnosed glioma. Study-level results: Pseudoprogression appears to have had no connection to changes in top peripheral T cell clonotypes.

A remark on this clone: Antigen unknown.

As for time point: baseline, week 1 (first vaccination visit). Specified treatment: pre-vaccination baseline after standard-of-care therapy. Diagnosis in the donors showed new WHO grade 3 or 4 astrocytomas that were IDH1-mutant and ATRX-lost. This CDR3 is built from 13 residues. Trimming took off 2 bases at V and 5 bases at J, with 9 bases between the two ends. The germline gives CDR1 SEHNR, CDR2 FQNEAQ (reference sequence). Sequencing was performed with immunoSEQ multiplex PCR; in TCRdb, only in-frame clones are kept and a portion is missing. This sample has about 38,000 clones, with about 73% found just once.

Sequencing used PBMCs, obtained from a glioma patient treated with radiotherapy, temozolomide or both. The chain carries TRBV7-9 and TRBJ2-5; no clear D gene. This clonotype was obtained from a man aged 35-49 years with glioma. Some clones in this sample may be carry-over from other donors' samples. DNA for the CDR3: TGTGCCAGCAGCTTATGGCGGATGGAGACCCAGTACTTC. The encoded protein is CASSLWRMETQYF.